This T cell receptor (beta chain) was sequenced for a study of siplizumab effects on memory and regulatory T cells. The CDR3 runs 15 residues. V shed 0 bases and J shed 1 base, with 7 bases lying between them. Germline values: CDR1 SGHNT, CDR2 YENEEA. Libraries were prepared by immunoSEQ multiplex PCR; TCRdb keeps only in-frame clonotypes and omits some of them. The repertoire holds 70,000 to 90,000 clones, 75% to 90% seen once, with roughly 15% in the top ten. Only a few counts were recorded for this clone. The specimen sequenced was CD4+ T cells sorted from blood. The origin of this receptor is a human donor in good health. V and J are TRBV11-3 and TRBJ1-5; D gene uncertain. The CDR3 reads CASSLESGSNQPQHF. CDR3 nucleotides: TGTGCCAGCAGCTTAGAATCTGGCAGCAATCAGCCCCAGCATTTT.